These 8 T cell receptor beta chains were sequenced from one sample in a study of blood T cell repertoires in COVID-19. Here immunoSEQ multiplex PCR was the method, and the copy in TCRdb shows in-frame clones only, minus some. The sample contains under 500,000 clones, about 85% of which appear only once. Sample: PBMCs or T cells enriched from blood (not recorded which). Receptors originate from a woman between 18 and 29 years old with acute COVID-19.

There are a few counts of this clone. The chain combines TRBV19 with TRBJ2-1; D possibly corresponds to TRBD2 (5 bases). V lost 3 bases, J lost 4 bases, and 10 bases lay in between. This CDR3 is built from 14 residues. The germline V gene has CDR1 LNHDA and CDR2 SQIVND (reference sequence). CDR3 sequence (DNA): TGTGCCAGTAGTATTTCGTGGAGGTACAATGAGCAGTTCTTC. This sequence encodes CASSISWRYNEQFF.

The rearrangement uses TRBV12-5 and TRBJ1-3; D uncertain. The CDR3 contains 16 residues. The V gene's germline CDR1 is LGHNT and CDR2 FRNRAP. V was pared by 8 bases and J by 0 bases, with 17 bases between. The CDR3 sequence: CASRLLGVYSGNTIYF. CDR3 nucleotides: TGTGCTAGTAGACTCCTCGGTGTCTACTCTGGAAACACCATATATTTT. Drawing the rest from reference TRBV12-5 and TRBJ1-3, the complete variable domain is DARVTQTPRHKVTEMGQEVTMRCQPILGHNTVFWYRQTMMQGLELLAYFRNRAPLDDSGMPKDRFSAEMPDATLATLKIQPSEPRDSAVYFCASRLLGVYSGNTIYFGEGSWLTVV.

V gene TRBV11-3 combines with J gene TRBJ2-7; weak D call: TRBD1 (5 bases). Trimming cost V 3 bases and J 4 bases, with 10 bases left between them. Germline V gives CDR1 SGHNT, CDR2 YENEEA. The CDR3 is 13 amino acids. CDR3 nucleotide sequence: TGTGCCAGCAGCTTCAGGGTATTATACGAGCAGTACTTC. It yields the protein CASSFRVLYEQYF.

The genes are TRBV5-1 and TRBJ2-3; a possible D gene is TRBD1 (5 bases). Trimming took 0 bases from V and 1 from J, leaving 9 bases between them. There are 15 residues in the CDR3. In germline, CDR1 is SGHRS, CDR2 YFSETQ. CDR3 residues: CASSLGGTRTDTQYF. The CDR3 region has the DNA TGCGCCAGCAGCTTGGGGGGCACCCGCACAGATACGCAGTATTTT.

This chain links TRBV4-1 with TRBJ2-1; 8 nucleotides align to TRBD1. The CDR3 totals 14 residues. Trimming at V came to 5 bases and at J to 7 bases, leaving 7 bases not matched to a gene. Per germline, CDR1 MGHRA and CDR2 YSYEKL. CDR3 bases: TGCGCCAGCAGCTACGGACAGGGTCGGAATGAGCAGTTCTTC. Translated: CASSYGQGRNEQFF.

The chain combines TRBV5-6 with TRBJ2-1; a possible D gene is TRBD1 (5 bases). Per the germline V gene, CDR1 is SGHDT and CDR2 is YYEEEE. The CDR3 contains 12 residues. With 3 bases removed from V and 13 bases from J, the gap between germline ends came to 14 bases. In DNA form, the CDR3 reads TGTGCCAGCAGCTCAGACAGTGGACGACAGTTCTTC. Encoded protein: CASSSDSGRQFF.

The rearrangement joins TRBV9 to TRBJ1-5; 7 bases are a match to TRBD1. CDR1 SGDLS and CDR2 YYNGEE come from the germline V gene. V was clipped by 4 bases and J by 2 bases; unmatched bases: 3. CDR3 length: 14 residues. DNA of the CDR3: TGTGCCAGCAGCCAGGGGGTTGGCAATCAGCCCCAGCATTTT. Protein product: CASSQGVGNQPQHF.

The gene calls are TRBV28 and TRBJ1-1, with a weak D call TRBD1 (5 bases). From germline, CDR1 is MDHEN and CDR2 SYDVKM. CDR3 length: 12 residues. Trimming took 5 bases from V and 8 from J, leaving 12 bases between them. In DNA, the CDR3 is TGTGCCAGCAGTCTGCTGGGGCGCGAAGCTTTCTTT. Translated: CASSLLGREAFF.